This TCR beta chain is from a study of blood T cell repertoires in COVID-19. Assay: immunoSEQ multiplex PCR; the TCRdb copy retains only in-frame clones and omits some. Here the sample spans 330,000 or so clones, 80% to 90% being singletons. Germline loops: CDR1 KGHDR, CDR2 SFDVKD. CDR3 length equals 13 residues. Trimming cost V 9 bases and J 7 bases, with 18 bases left between them. This TCR was recovered from a man aged 30 to 45 with COVID-19, enrolled during active disease. The gene calls are TRBV24-1 and TRBJ2-7, with TRBD2 as a possible D gene (6 bases). The sample taken for sequencing was peripheral blood. The CDR3 DNA reads TGTGCCACCGCCGGCGGGGCCCGGCAAGAGCAGTACTTC. It is translated as CATAGGARQEQYF.